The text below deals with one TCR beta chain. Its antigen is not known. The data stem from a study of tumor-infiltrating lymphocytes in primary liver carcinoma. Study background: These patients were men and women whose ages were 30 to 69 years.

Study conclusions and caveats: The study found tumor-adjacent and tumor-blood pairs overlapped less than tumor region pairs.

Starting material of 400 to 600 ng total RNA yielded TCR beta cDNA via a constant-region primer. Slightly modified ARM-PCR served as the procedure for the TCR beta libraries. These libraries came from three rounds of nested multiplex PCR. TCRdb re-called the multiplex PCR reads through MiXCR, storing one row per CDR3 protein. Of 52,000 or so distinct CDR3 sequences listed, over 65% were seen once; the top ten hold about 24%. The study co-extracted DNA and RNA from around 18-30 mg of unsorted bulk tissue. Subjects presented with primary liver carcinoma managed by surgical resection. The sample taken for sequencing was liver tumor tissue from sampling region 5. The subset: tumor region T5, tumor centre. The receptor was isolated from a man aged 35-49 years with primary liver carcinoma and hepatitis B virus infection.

The CDR3 nucleotides are TGTACTAGCAGCATGGGACAGTCCTACGAGCAGTACTTC. It codes for CTSSMGQSYEQYF. The chain has TRBV11-3 and TRBJ2-7; weak D call: TRBD1 (7 bases). CDR3 length: 13 amino acids. Germline V gives CDR1 SGHNT, CDR2 YENEEA. Complete variable domain (other parts from reference TRBV11-3 and TRBJ2-7): EAGVVQSPRYKIIEKKQPVAFWCNPISGHNTLYWYLQNLGQGPELLIRYENEEAVDDSQLPKDRFSAERLKGVDSTLKIQPAELGDSAVYLCTSSMGQSYEQYFGPGTRLTVT.